What follows describes a single T cell receptor beta chain. This sample stems from a study of blood T cell repertoires in COVID-19. Here immunoSEQ multiplex PCR was the method, and the copy in TCRdb shows in-frame clones only, minus some. The table includes around 300,000 clones, about nine tenths detected once. Germline assignment: CDR1 MNHNY and CDR2 SVGAGI (reference sequence). This CDR3 is built from 15 residues. Deletions cut 3 bases from V and 2 bases from J, with 10 bases between. The specimen sequenced was peripheral blood. The rearrangement links TRBV6-6 to TRBJ1-4, with D maybe TRBD1 (6 bases). The sequence was obtained from a man aged 45 to 65 with active or convalescent COVID-19. In DNA form, the CDR3 reads TGTGCCAGCAGTTATTCCCAGGGGACTAATGAAAAACTGTTTTTT. This gives the protein CASSYSQGTNEKLFF.